This TCR beta chain was found in a study of blood T cells in healthy people across ages. CDR3 size: 12 residues. Looked up from germline, CDR1 is GTSNPN and CDR2 is SVGIG (reference sequence). V was trimmed by 4 bases and J by 4 bases, leaving 9 bases between them. Primers used in a second PCR of about 6 to 12 cycles were a sample-barcoded 5' primer and a J-beta primer mix. The template-switch adaptor, which had 12 random nucleotides, put a tag on each cDNA molecule. One entry per CDR3 protein, called by TCRdb with MiXCR from the 5' RACE reads. The repertoire holds 1.5 million to 2 million distinct CDR3 sequences, with about 31% as singletons.

This TCR was recovered from a woman aged 25 to 39 in good health. The chain combines TRBV30 with TRBJ2-3, with D unresolved. The source material was blood. Here the CDR3 reads CAWNRNSDTQYF. The DNA for the CDR3 is TGTGCCTGGAATCGGAACTCAGATACGCAGTATTTT.